Below, 2 T cell receptor beta chains from the same sample are listed, as sequenced in a study of blood T cell repertoires in COVID-19 (dated by TCRdb to about 2020). Library construction relied on the immunoSEQ multiplex PCR assay. As stored in TCRdb, this immuneACCESS dataset retains in-frame rearrangements with V and J assigned. A fraction of the clones does not appear; measured against another copy, unresolved V genes explain less than half of the discrepancy, and the remainder lacks a known reason. The sample table holds about 430,000 clones, of which 70% to 90% were seen once. The ten top clones hold 0.97% of the sample. Sequenced: PBMCs or T cells enriched from blood (not recorded which). These receptors all come from a woman in her twenties or thirties with acute COVID-19.

The genes are TRBV27 and TRBJ1-1, with 9 positions matching TRBD1. This CDR3 has 14 amino acids. In germline, CDR1 is MNHEY, CDR2 SMNVEV (reference sequence). J was trimmed by 5 bases and V by 3 bases; bases with no gene match: 4. The CDR3 protein is CASSFLGQGTEAFF. The CDR3 DNA reads as TGTGCCAGCAGTTTTTTGGGACAGGGAACTGAAGCTTTCTTT.

This clone showed up just a few times. This sequence joins TRBV2 and TRBJ1-6; unclear D gene. Germline lookup yields CDR1 SNHLY and CDR2 FYNNEI. V was cut by 8 bases and J by 9 bases, with 20 bases left in between. The CDR3 length is 15 residues. DNA for the CDR3: TGTGCCAGCCAGCAAATCTTACGGGGAAGTTCACCCCTCCACTTT. Its translation is CASQQILRGSSPLHF.